The next 30 T cell receptor beta chains were all read from a single sample in a study of cytomegalovirus exposure and HLA in healthy donors. The PCR ran on 60 Vbeta and 13 Jbeta primers. This table comes from immunoSEQ multiplex PCR, and its TCRdb copy is limited to in-frame clones, with some not included. The top ten hold around 4.2% of the sample, which has under 85,000 clones, 80% seen once. The material sequenced was PBMCs. The source is a woman aged 30 to 39 in good health and CMV-seronegative.

The chain couples TRBV6-4 to TRBJ1-1; TRBD1 aligns across 7 bases. Trimming removed 6 bases from V and 1 base from J; junction bases left unmatched: 5. The CDR3 loop spans 14 amino acids. In germline, CDR1 is MRHNA, CDR2 SNTAGT. The DNA for the CDR3 is TGTGCCAGCAGCCGGGACAGCGCGAACACTGAAGCTTTCTTT. Translating it yields CASSRDSANTEAFF.

V usage is TRBV2 and J usage is TRBJ1-1; a possible D gene is TRBD1 (6 bases). The CDR3 loop spans 15 amino acids. Trimming took off 6 bases at V and 4 bases at J, with 18 bases between the two ends. Germline V CDR1 and CDR2: SNHLY, FYNNEI. CDR3 sequence (DNA): TGTGCCAGCAGGATCGGGGGGGCGGAGGGCACTGAAGCTTTCTTT. It codes for CASRIGGAEGTEAFF. The full variable domain, rest sourced from reference TRBV2 and TRBJ1-1, is EPEVTQTPSHQVTQMGQEVILRCVPISNHLYFYWYRQILGQKVEFLVSFYNNEISEKSEIFDDQFSVERPDGSNFTLKIRSTKLEDSAMYFCASRIGGAEGTEAFFGQGTRLTVV.

This clone was seen only a few times. This chain links TRBV6-5 with TRBJ1-6; TRBD1 might be the D (6 bases). CDR1 and CDR2 from the germline V gene are MNHEY and SVGAGI. Trimming removed 2 bases from V and 8 bases from J, with 13 bases in between. This CDR3 region has 15 residues. CDR3 DNA sequence: TGTGCCAGCAGTTACACGGGGGGCGTTTATTCACCCCTCCACTTT. Translated, it gives CASSYTGGVYSPLHF.

The chain joins TRBV6-1 to TRBJ1-2; a weak D match, TRBD1 (5 bases). Germline CDR1 and CDR2: MNHNS and SASEGT. Trimming removed 5 bases at V and 0 bases at J, with 10 bases between. The CDR3 consists of 14 residues. The chain's CDR3 is CASSNRPANYGYTF. The CDR3 coding sequence is TGTGCCAGCAGTAACAGGCCCGCTAACTATGGCTACACCTTC.

The chain links TRBV2 to TRBJ2-2; 14 bases match TRBD2. CDR1 and CDR2 (germline): SNHLY, FYNNEI. The CDR3 spans 17 residues. J gave up 4 bases and V 5 bases, and 6 bases lay outside the gene matches. The CDR3 DNA reads as TGTGCCAGCAGTCGACTAGCGGGGGGGCCAGGCACCGGGGAGCTGTTTTTT. Amino acids: CASSRLAGGPGTGELFF.

The chain employs TRBV5-1 and TRBJ1-5; D is perhaps TRBD1 (5 bases). Germline V gene data show CDR1 as SGHRS and CDR2 as YFSETQ. Trimming removed 0 bases from V and 8 bases from J, with 9 bases in between. The CDR3 length is 13 residues. In DNA, the CDR3 is TGCGCCAGCAGCTTGGACAGGAGTAAGCCCCAGCATTTT. As protein: CASSLDRSKPQHF.

This rearrangement joins TRBV11-2 to TRBJ2-7; 9 bases match TRBD2. The germline V gene has CDR1 SGHAT and CDR2 FQNNGV. The CDR3 length is 14 residues. The ends lost 5 bases at V and 0 bases at J; junction bases unmatched: 2. CDR3 nucleotide sequence: TGTGCCAGCAGCATTAGCGGGAGCTCCTACGAGCAGTACTTC. As protein: CASSISGSSYEQYF.

At least ten counts were recorded for this clone. The CDR3 DNA is TGCAGTGTCCCCACTTACAATGAGCAGTTCTTC. Translation: CSVPTYNEQFF. The rearrangement uses TRBV20-1 and TRBJ2-1; D is unclear. This CDR3 comprises 11 residues. Germline values: CDR1 DFQATT, CDR2 SNEGSKA (reference sequence). V dropped 7 bases and J dropped 4 bases, with 8 bases sitting between them.

The chain couples TRBV4-1 to TRBJ2-3; possible D gene TRBD1, 5 bases. The CDR3 spans 14 residues. Germline CDR1 MGHRA, CDR2 YSYEKL. Trimming stripped 4 bases from V and 5 bases from J, with 13 bases between. The CDR3 loop is CASSPTTQGDTQYF. The CDR3 DNA is TGCGCCAGCAGCCCCACCACCCAGGGAGATACGCAGTATTTT.

This clone was recorded once. This sequence joins TRBV10-2 and TRBJ1-1; D unclear. This CDR3 is built from 14 residues. From germline, CDR1 is WSHSY and CDR2 SAAADI. The ends were cut back, 4 bases at V and 3 bases at J, with 12 bases in the middle. CDR3 region: CASSGEGVHTEAFF. The CDR3 region has the DNA TGCGCCAGCAGTGGAGAGGGAGTTCACACTGAAGCTTTCTTT.

This clone was seen only a few times. The chain recombines TRBV10-3 with TRBJ1-4; 8 bases align to TRBD1. Germline CDR1 and CDR2: ENHRY and SYGVKD. The CDR3 totals 14 residues. This chain's CDR3 is CAISGSGGYEKLFF. The CDR3 DNA sequence: TGTGCGATCTCCGGGTCAGGGGGCTATGAAAAACTGTTTTTT.

This clone was observed a handful of times. This chain connects TRBV7-8 to TRBJ2-2; 7 nucleotides match TRBD1. This CDR3 comprises 15 residues. Unmatched junction bases numbered 3, after V lost 4 bases and J lost 1 base. Germline V CDR1 and CDR2: SGHVS, FQNEAQ. CDR3 in amino acids: CASSSGTVNTGELFF. DNA of the CDR3: TGTGCCAGCAGCTCCGGGACAGTGAACACCGGGGAGCTGTTTTTT.

The chain joins TRBV15 to TRBJ1-5; 7 nucleotides align to TRBD1. The CDR3 has 15 residues. The V gene's germline CDR1 is LNHNV and CDR2 YYDKDF (reference sequence). V trimming: 0 bases; J trimming: 3 bases; junction bases outside the gene matches: 2. CDR3 DNA: TGTGCCACCAGCAGAGAAGGGGGCACCAATCAGCCCCAGCATTTT. Its protein is CATSREGGTNQPQHF.

The table lists this clone with a count of one. V gene TRBV5-1 combines with J gene TRBJ2-5, with 8 bases that match TRBD1. V lost 3 bases, J lost 4 bases, and 5 bases stayed unmatched. Germline CDR1 is SGHRS and CDR2 is YFSETQ. The CDR3 is 14 amino acids. The CDR3 coding sequence is TGCGCCAGCAGCTGGACAGGGCGGCGAGAGACCCAGTACTTC. Residues: CASSWTGRRETQYF.

The rearrangement joins TRBV18 to TRBJ2-3; 7 positions agree with TRBD1. This CDR3 region has 15 residues. V lost 0 bases and J lost 4; bases outside the gene matches: 4. Germline V gene lookup returns CDR1 KGHSH and CDR2 LQKENI. The CDR3 DNA follows: TGTGCCAGCTCACCACCCCAAGGGGGCGCAGATACGCAGTATTTT. Amino acids: CASSPPQGGADTQYF. Drawing the rest from reference TRBV18 and TRBJ2-3, the complete variable domain is NAGVMQNPRHLVRRRGQEARLRCSPMKGHSHVYWYRQLPEEGLKFMVYLQKENIIDESGMPKERFSAEFPKEGPSILRIQQVVRGDSAAYFCASSPPQGGADTQYFGPGTRLTVL.

The chain links TRBV10-3 to TRBJ1-2, with 7 bases lining up with TRBD1. Losses at the gene ends were 10 bases for V and 4 bases for J; bases not matched to a gene: 12. The CDR3 runs to 14 residues. Germline CDR1 ENHRY, CDR2 SYGVKD. CDR3 bases: TGTGCCACGAGGGACAGCCGCTCCCTCTATGGCTACACCTTC. Protein sequence: CATRDSRSLYGYTF.

The chain carries TRBV6-5 and TRBJ2-1, with 10 bases aligning to TRBD2. From germline, CDR1 is MNHEY and CDR2 SVGAGI. The CDR3 runs 15 residues. The V and J ends lost 6 bases and 2 bases, in that order; junction bases with no gene match: 4. In nucleotides, the CDR3 is TGTGCCAGCAGGGAAACTAGCGGGGCCTACAATGAGCAGTTCTTC. Translation: CASRETSGAYNEQFF.

The chain links TRBV6-6 to TRBJ1-2; TRBD1 matches at 10 bases. The V and J ends lost 2 bases and 6 bases, in that order; junction bases with no gene match: 6. The CDR3 is 15 residues long. CDR1 and CDR2 from the germline V gene are MNHNY and SVGAGI (reference sequence). CDR3 DNA: TGTGCCAGCAGTTACGAAGACAGGGGGCGGGATGGCTACACCTTC. Its protein product is CASSYEDRGRDGYTF.

The genes are TRBV28 and TRBJ2-1; D might be TRBD1 (6 bases). The ends were cut back, 3 bases at V and 7 bases at J, with 16 bases in the middle. The CDR3 totals 15 residues. Germline values: CDR1 MDHEN, CDR2 SYDVKM. CDR3 DNA: TGTGCCAGCAGTTTTGCGGGCAGGGGCACGAATGAGCAGTTCTTC. Protein product: CASSFAGRGTNEQFF.

DNA for the CDR3: TGTGCCAGCAGCCAAGATCGAACAGGGTGGTACGAGCAGTACTTC. Translating gives CASSQDRTGWYEQYF. The rearrangement joins TRBV4-2 to TRBJ2-7; tentative D call: TRBD1 (6 bases). CDR1 is LGHNA and CDR2 is YNFKEQ in the germline V gene. V lost 0 bases and J lost 4, with 13 bases in between. The CDR3 sequence is 15 residues long.

The chain uses TRBV7-8 and TRBJ1-2, with D possibly being TRBD1 (6 bases). Germline-derived CDR1 and CDR2 are SGHVS and FQNEAQ. V lost 6 bases, J lost 0 bases, and 14 bases lay in between. The CDR3 extends over 15 amino acids. The DNA for the CDR3 is TGTGCCAGCAGGCCACTAGGGGGGGCTAACTATGGCTACACCTTC. It translates to CASRPLGGANYGYTF.

This sequence joins TRBV6-4 and TRBJ2-3, with 7 bases aligning to TRBD1. Germline CDR1 MRHNA, CDR2 SNTAGT. The length of the CDR3 is 14 residues. Losses at the gene ends were 2 bases for V and 1 base for J; bases not matched to a gene: 0. The CDR3 sequence is CASSDTGGTDTQYF. The CDR3 DNA is TGTGCCAGCAGTGACACAGGGGGCACAGATACGCAGTATTTT.

This rearrangement joins TRBV4-3 to TRBJ1-5, with D tentatively TRBD1 (5 bases). Trimming removed 1 base from V and 0 bases from J, with 13 bases in between. CDR3 length: 17 residues. The germline CDR1 and CDR2 sequences are LGHNA and YSLEER. As DNA, the CDR3 is TGCGCCAGCAGCCAAGCGTTTCCAGGGCCTAGCAATCAGCCCCAGCATTTT. Translating it yields CASSQAFPGPSNQPQHF.

The V and J genes are TRBV9 and TRBJ2-5; 9 bases are shared with TRBD1. CDR1 is SGDLS, CDR2 YYNGEE, per germline. V shed 3 bases, J shed 5 bases, and the junction held 5 bases outside the gene matches. CDR3 length: 14 amino acids. CDR3 coding DNA: TGTGCCAGCAGCGCGGGACAGGGTTGGGAGACCCAGTACTTC. Encoded protein: CASSAGQGWETQYF.

The chain has TRBV6-1 and TRBJ1-1, with D maybe TRBD1 (5 bases). The CDR3 loop spans 14 amino acids. The germline gives CDR1 MNHNS, CDR2 SASEGT. The ends were cut back, 7 bases at V and 4 bases at J, with 16 bases in the middle. CDR3 nucleotides: TGTGCCAGCACAAGGACTACGACAGTCACTGAAGCTTTCTTT. It specifies CASTRTTTVTEAFF.

The J gene is TRBJ2-7, the V gene TRBV4-3, with 11 bases aligning to TRBD2. V lost 4 bases, J lost 4 bases, and 6 bases stayed unmatched. This CDR3 is built from 15 residues. CDR1 is LGHNA, CDR2 YSLEER, per germline. CDR3 amino acids: CASSPGTSGVYEQYF. For the CDR3, the DNA is TGCGCCAGCAGCCCCGGGACTAGCGGAGTATACGAGCAGTACTTC.

CDR3 residues: CSVGARRDTQYF. CDR3 DNA: TGCAGCGTTGGGGCCCGCCGGGATACGCAGTATTTT. The V call is TRBV29-1, the J call TRBJ2-3; D unresolved. With 4 bases removed from V and 6 bases from J, the gap between germline ends came to 11 bases. CDR3 size: 12 residues. Germline loops: CDR1 SQVTM, CDR2 ANQGSEA.

V usage is TRBV6-6 and J usage is TRBJ1-5; D call uncertain. Germline V lookup: CDR1 MNHNY, CDR2 SVGAGI (reference sequence). The CDR3 is made up of 16 amino acids. Trimming stripped 2 bases from V and 0 bases from J, with 11 bases between. The CDR3, as DNA: TGTGCCAGCAGTTACGCCTCGGGGTATAGCAATCAGCCCCAGCATTTT. Its translation is CASSYASGYSNQPQHF.

The gene calls are TRBV25-1 and TRBJ2-7; D might be TRBD2 (5 bases). This CDR3 has 11 amino acids. The V and J ends lost 8 bases and 4 bases respectively, with 9 bases between them. The V gene's germline CDR1 is MGHDK and CDR2 SYGVNS. The CDR3 nucleotides read TGTGCCAGCGGCGGGCTTTACGAGCAGTACTTC. Translated, it gives CASGGLYEQYF.

The DNA of the CDR3 is TGTGCCAGCTCACTAGGGGTGAATGAAAAACTGTTTTTT. Its translation: CASSLGVNEKLFF. The chain couples TRBV18 to TRBJ1-4, with a possible D match to TRBD1 (5 bases). Germline V gene data show CDR1 as KGHSH and CDR2 as LQKENI. Deletions cut 4 bases from V and 5 bases from J, with 8 bases between. The CDR3 is 13 residues long.